One sample yielded the 20 T cell receptor beta chains listed below, sequenced in a study of cytomegalovirus exposure and HLA in healthy donors. PCR used 60 Vbeta primers and 13 Jbeta primers. Assay used: immunoSEQ multiplex PCR; TCRdb lists only in-frame clones, some missing. The sample lists 200,000 to 250,000 clones; roughly 83% were seen once. Sequencing was performed on PBMCs. Receptors were obtained from a boy aged 2-9 years in good health and CMV-seronegative.

This sequence joins TRBV30 and TRBJ2-2, with a possible D match to TRBD2 (5 bases). Trimming removed 3 bases at V and 1 base at J, with 12 bases between. This CDR3 contains 15 residues. Germline CDR1 reads GTSNPN; CDR2 reads SVGIG (reference sequence). This CDR3 is CAWSRGLGNTGELFF. The CDR3 nucleotides are TGTGCCTGGAGCCGAGGGTTAGGGAACACCGGGGAGCTGTTTTTT.

The table lists this clone with a count of one. This chain joins TRBV7-8 and TRBJ2-1, with 8 bases identical to TRBD1. This CDR3 spans 13 amino acids. The V gene's germline CDR1 is SGHVS and CDR2 FQNEAQ. V lost 5 bases to trimming and J lost 10 bases; unmatched junction nucleotides: 7. The CDR3 coding sequence is TGTGCCAGCAGCCCTCTGGACAGGGACGAGCAGTTCTTC. This sequence encodes CASSPLDRDEQFF.

The V gene is TRBV27, the J gene TRBJ1-1, with D unclear. The CDR3 sequence is 12 residues long. Trimming removed 3 bases from V and 1 base from J, with 3 bases in between. Germline CDR1 MNHEY, CDR2 SMNVEV (reference sequence). CDR3 sequence: CASSFGNTEAFF. For the CDR3, the DNA is TGTGCCAGCAGTTTCGGGAACACTGAAGCTTTCTTT.

The CDR3 region is CSVGTRFSYNEQFF. DNA of the CDR3: TGCAGCGTCGGTACTAGATTCTCCTACAATGAGCAGTTCTTC. J is TRBJ2-1 and V is TRBV29-1, with TRBD2 as a possible D gene (5 bases). There are 14 residues in the CDR3. The germline V gene has CDR1 SQVTM and CDR2 ANQGSEA. The V and J ends lost 6 bases and 0 bases respectively, with 12 bases between them.

The table lists this clone with a few counts. CDR3 protein: CASSRGQGTSRGNYGYTF. The CDR3 nucleotides read TGTGCCAGCAGCAGAGGACAGGGGACCTCAAGGGGTAACTATGGCTACACCTTC. V and J are TRBV7-8 and TRBJ1-2; 9 bases fit TRBD1. V dropped 5 bases and J dropped 1; count of bases not matched to a gene: 14. Germline V gene sequence: CDR1 SGHVS, CDR2 FQNEAQ. The CDR3 totals 18 residues.

This clone was detected only a few times. This rearrangement joins TRBV20-1 to TRBJ1-1; D unresolved. CDR1 is DFQATT and CDR2 is SNEGSKA in the germline V gene (reference sequence). Trimming stripped 3 bases from V and 3 bases from J, with 5 bases between. The CDR3 extends over 11 amino acids. In DNA, the CDR3 is TGCAGTGCTAGGAGGGACACTGAAGCTTTCTTT. It encodes CSARRDTEAFF.

The V and J genes are TRBV2 and TRBJ1-5; D gene unclear. CDR1 is SNHLY, CDR2 FYNNEI, per germline. The CDR3 runs 15 residues. Trimming stripped 3 bases from V and 7 bases from J, with 16 bases between. The DNA for the CDR3 is TGTGCCAGCAGTGAGGGCGCACGAACCCGCCAGCCCCAGCATTTT. This codes for CASSEGARTRQPQHF.

V gene TRBV5-1 combines with J gene TRBJ1-6, with D perhaps matching TRBD1 (5 bases). In germline, CDR1 is SGHRS, CDR2 YFSETQ. The length of the CDR3 is 18 residues. V was trimmed by 4 bases and J by 0 bases, leaving 17 bases between them. The CDR3 spells CASSPAWQGGSYNSPLHF. The CDR3 DNA reads as TGCGCCAGCAGCCCGGCGTGGCAGGGCGGCTCCTATAATTCACCCCTCCACTTT. Based on the CDR3 plus reference TRBV5-1 and TRBJ1-6, the full variable domain is KAGVTQTPRYLIKTRGQQVTLSCSPISGHRSVSWYQQTPGQGLQFLFEYFSETQRNKGNFPGRFSGRQFSNSRSEMNVSTLELGDSALYLCASSPAWQGGSYNSPLHFGNGTRLTVT.

This clone has only a few counts. V gene TRBV6-1 combines with J gene TRBJ2-1; 9 nucleotides align to TRBD1. Trimming cost V 7 bases and J 8 bases; bases outside gene matches: 12. The CDR3 spans 15 residues. Per germline, CDR1 MNHNS and CDR2 SASEGT. Here the CDR3 DNA reads TGTGCCAGCACCTCACAGAGGGGGACAGGGCATGAGCAGTTCTTC. Translating it yields CASTSQRGTGHEQFF.

The chain combines TRBV5-1 with TRBJ2-1, with a possible D match to TRBD2 (7 bases). The CDR3 is 16 residues long. V was clipped by 1 base and J by 7 bases, with 18 bases between them. CDR1 is SGHRS, CDR2 YFSETQ, per germline. CDR3 sequence (DNA): TGCGCCAGCAGCTTGATCCACCCGGCGGGGGCAAATGAGCAGTTCTTC. Its protein is CASSLIHPAGANEQFF.

The chain joins TRBV30 to TRBJ2-7, with D possibly being TRBD2 (5 bases). Germline V CDR1 and CDR2: GTSNPN, SVGIG (reference sequence). V was clipped by 0 bases and J by 5 bases, with 11 bases between them. This CDR3 is built from 13 residues. The CDR3 region is CAWSVPGRDEQYF. CDR3 DNA: TGTGCCTGGAGTGTACCCGGGCGGGACGAGCAGTACTTC.

This chain uses TRBV27 with TRBJ1-6; D remains unclear. The V end lost 3 bases, the J end lost 10 bases, and 13 bases lay between the germline ends. CDR1 is MNHEY and CDR2 is SMNVEV in the germline V gene (reference sequence). The CDR3 extends over 14 amino acids. CDR3 nucleotide sequence: TGTGCCAGCAGTTTGGAGCTGTCTGGGTCACCCCTCCACTTT. It is translated as CASSLELSGSPLHF.

This rearrangement joins TRBV29-1 to TRBJ2-1; a weak D match, TRBD1 (5 bases). Looked up from germline, CDR1 is SQVTM and CDR2 is ANQGSEA. This CDR3 comprises 13 residues. V dropped 4 bases and J dropped 4 bases, with 11 bases sitting between them. The CDR3 region has the DNA TGCAGCGTTGCCGAGACAGAATACAATGAGCAGTTCTTC. Translated: CSVAETEYNEQFF.

The rearrangement links TRBV9 to TRBJ1-1; the D gene is possibly TRBD1 (6 bases). Germline V lookup: CDR1 SGDLS, CDR2 YYNGEE. V dropped 0 bases and J dropped 5 bases, with 20 bases sitting between them. The CDR3 contains 17 residues. DNA for the CDR3: TGTGCCAGCAGCGTAGATGAGAGGGGGGGGCGCGGGACTGAAGCTTTCTTT. Protein sequence: CASSVDERGGRGTEAFF.

The chain uses TRBV13 and TRBJ2-7; possibly TRBD2 for D (6 bases). Germline lookup yields CDR1 PRHDT and CDR2 FYEKMQ (reference sequence). The CDR3 is 16 amino acids. Trimming shortened V by 6 bases and J by 5 bases, and 23 bases separated the two germline ends. CDR3 DNA: TGTGCCAGCAGTAGCGGTCTGGCGGAAGGGGTCCACGAGCAGTACTTC. Its translation: CASSSGLAEGVHEQYF.

The CDR3 is CASSESDRGYSPLHF. The DNA for the CDR3 is TGCGCCAGCAGTGAATCGGACAGGGGATACTCACCCCTCCACTTT. The genes are TRBV10-1 and TRBJ1-6; 9 nucleotides line up with TRBD1. This CDR3 comprises 15 residues. The germline gives CDR1 WNHNN, CDR2 SYGVQD (reference sequence). V lost 3 bases to trimming and J lost 10 bases; unmatched junction nucleotides: 7.

This chain uses TRBV4-1 with TRBJ2-3; 8 positions match TRBD2. Germline CDR1 MGHRA, CDR2 YSYEKL. CDR3 length equals 18 residues. With V trimmed by 3 bases and J by 0 bases, 11 bases remained unmatched. CDR3 loop: CASSHPLRGTRSTDTQYF. The CDR3 DNA reads TGCGCCAGCAGCCACCCCCTGCGAGGGACTAGAAGCACAGATACGCAGTATTTT.

The chain recombines TRBV30 with TRBJ1-3; TRBD1 might be the D (6 bases). The germline V gene has CDR1 GTSNPN and CDR2 SVGIG (reference sequence). The CDR3 is 16 amino acids. V was shortened by 1 base and J by 8 bases, with 21 bases between the two germline ends. The CDR3 bases are TGTGCCTGGAGTGAGGGAACAGGGATGTTTTGGGACACCATATATTTT. Translation gives CAWSEGTGMFWDTIYF.

The rearrangement uses TRBV2 and TRBJ2-3; D is undetermined. CDR3 length: 15 amino acids. CDR1 SNHLY and CDR2 FYNNEI come from the germline V gene. The V gene lost 6 bases and the J gene lost 2 bases, with 15 bases spanning the gap. DNA for the CDR3: TGTGCCAGCAGAGTTAGACGGCGGTTCACAGATACGCAGTATTTT. It codes for CASRVRRRFTDTQYF.

The J gene is TRBJ1-5, the V gene TRBV28; 7 bases match TRBD1. Germline CDR1 MDHEN, CDR2 SYDVKM. Unmatched junction bases numbered 3, after V lost 2 bases and J lost 5 bases. This CDR3 region has 14 residues. CDR3 loop: CASSLAGGHQPQHF. In DNA, the CDR3 is TGTGCCAGCAGTTTAGCAGGGGGACATCAGCCCCAGCATTTT.